The clone carrying this T cell receptor (beta chain) has ten or more counts. No antigen is known for it. Both iRepertoire HTBI primers and Arm-PCR of CDR3 regions were used to build the TCR beta libraries. Each CDR3 protein is one row after TCRdb ran MiXCR on the multiplex PCR reads. This repertoire shows about 540,000 distinct CDR3 sequences, approximately 12% found once; its top ten account for 8.5% to 10%. This sample is part of a study of regulatory T cells in long-lasting Graves disease. Regarding the study as a whole: Whereas 1,000 or so public clonotypes were shared by new patients, persistent patients shared more, at some 3,000.

The time point was: newly diagnosed GD, antithyroid drugs for less than 3 months. The TCR library was made from RNA extracted from PBMCs. This same sample was also part of a study on T cells in Graves' hyperthyroidism and ophthalmopathy.

The TCR comes from a young man with Graves disease. The input for sequencing was peripheral blood mononuclear cells (PBMCs), taken at new diagnosis, from a patient treated with antithyroid drugs.

CDR3 coding DNA: TGTGCCAGCAGGACAGGGGTTAGCAATCAGCCCCAGCATTTT. Its protein is CASRTGVSNQPQHF. This chain connects TRBV2 to TRBJ1-5, with 8 bases lining up with TRBD1. The CDR3 contains 14 residues. Germline loops: CDR1 SNHLY, CDR2 FYNNEI. V shed 6 bases, J shed 0 bases, and the junction held 1 base outside the gene matches.